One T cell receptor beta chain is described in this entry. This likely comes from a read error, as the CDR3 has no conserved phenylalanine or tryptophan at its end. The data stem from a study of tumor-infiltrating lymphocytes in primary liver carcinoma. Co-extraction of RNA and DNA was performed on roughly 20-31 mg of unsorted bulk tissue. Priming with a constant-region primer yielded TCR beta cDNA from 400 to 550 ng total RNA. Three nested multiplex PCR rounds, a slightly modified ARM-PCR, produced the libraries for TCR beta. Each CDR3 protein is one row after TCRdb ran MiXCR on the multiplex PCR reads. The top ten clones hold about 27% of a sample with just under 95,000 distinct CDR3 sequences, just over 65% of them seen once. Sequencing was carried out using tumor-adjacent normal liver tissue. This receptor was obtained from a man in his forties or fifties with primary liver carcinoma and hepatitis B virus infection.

This CDR3 reads CASSYSSGVTGELFL. As DNA, the CDR3 is TGTGCCAGTAGTTATTCATCCGGGGTCACCGGGGAGCTGTTTCTT. The rearrangement joins TRBV6-5 to TRBJ2-2; D perhaps matches TRBD2 (5 bases). There are 15 residues in the CDR3. CDR1 and CDR2 (germline): MNHEY, SVGAGI.